A single sample gave rise to the 27 T cell receptor beta chains below, sequenced in a study of shared clonotypes between healthy human individuals. Here immunoSEQ multiplex PCR was the method, and the copy in TCRdb shows in-frame clones only, minus some. The data contain more than 500,000 clones, around 96% of them singletons. Specimen: naive CD4+ T cells sorted from blood. Subset reported: CD45RA+ positively selected. Receptor source: a woman aged 25 to 39 in good health.

The V call is TRBV9, the J call TRBJ2-2; D perhaps matches TRBD2 (6 bases). Trimming removed 0 bases from V and 0 bases from J, with 9 bases in between. Germline CDR1 and CDR2: SGDLS and YYNGEE. The CDR3 loop spans 16 amino acids. In DNA, the CDR3 is TGTGCCAGCAGCGTAGTAATAGCGGCGAACACCGGGGAGCTGTTTTTT. Its protein is CASSVVIAANTGELFF.

J is TRBJ2-1 and V is TRBV5-6, with 9 bases fitting TRBD2. CDR1 and CDR2 (germline): SGHDT, YYEEEE. The CDR3 is 15 residues long. With V trimmed by 4 bases and J by 0 bases, 2 bases remained unmatched. The CDR3 sequence: CASSVSGSSYNEQFF. The CDR3 DNA reads TGTGCCAGCAGCGTTAGCGGGAGCTCCTACAATGAGCAGTTCTTC.

The CDR3 region is CASSPRQGSYEQYF. The CDR3 DNA sequence: TGTGCCAGCAGCCCAAGACAGGGTTCCTACGAGCAGTACTTC. This chain connects TRBV12-1 to TRBJ2-5; no check of the table's D call, TRBD1, against the DNA was made. The assigned J gene may be wrong: the sequence end matches TRBJ2-7 better. TRBV12-1 is reported as a pseudogene. The CDR3 spans 14 residues.

CDR3 bases: TGTGCCAGCAGTGATCAAGGGTACAATGAGCAGTTCTTC. Residues: CASSDQGYNEQFF. This sequence joins TRBV2 and TRBJ2-1, with D uncertain. V was clipped by 3 bases and J by 4 bases, with 7 bases between them. There are 13 residues in the CDR3. CDR1 and CDR2 from the germline V gene are SNHLY and FYNNEI.

The chain is built from TRBV28 and TRBJ1-2; 9 bases align to TRBD1. J gave up 4 bases and V 3 bases, and 18 bases lay outside the gene matches. The CDR3 is made up of 19 amino acids. Germline V lookup: CDR1 MDHEN, CDR2 SYDVKM. For the CDR3, the DNA is TGTGCCAGCAGTTTGGGTCGGGACAGGGTATTAAGTTTTGGCTATGGCTACACCTTC. Protein: CASSLGRDRVLSFGYGYTF.

This chain uses TRBV4-1 with TRBJ2-4; D unresolved. Germline V CDR1 and CDR2: MGHRA, YSYEKL. The CDR3 sequence is 14 residues long. V lost 4 bases to trimming and J lost 6 bases, with 13 bases between them. For the CDR3, the DNA is TGCGCCAGCAGCCCCCCCTCCCGGACAAACATTCAGTACTTC. It codes for CASSPPSRTNIQYF.

The rearrangement uses TRBV7-9 and TRBJ2-7; 13 bases fit TRBD2. The length of the CDR3 is 16 residues. With 4 bases clipped from V and 2 bases from J, the junction kept 5 bases outside the gene matches. Germline-derived CDR1 and CDR2 are SEHNR and FQNEAQ (reference sequence). CDR3 sequence reads: CASSSPGLAGPYEQYF. Written as DNA, the CDR3 is TGTGCCAGCAGCTCACCGGGACTAGCGGGACCCTACGAGCAGTACTTC.

This rearrangement joins TRBV28 to TRBJ2-1; TRBD1 agrees at 10 bases. Germline V gene sequence: CDR1 MDHEN, CDR2 SYDVKM. V dropped 6 bases and J dropped 5; count of bases not matched to a gene: 7. This CDR3 is built from 15 residues. CDR3 DNA sequence: TGTGCCAGCAGCGAACCGGGACAGGGGCACAATGAGCAGTTCTTC. Its protein product is CASSEPGQGHNEQFF.

The genes are TRBV6-1 and TRBJ1-5; a weak D match, TRBD1 (5 bases). V gave up 0 bases and J gave up 4 bases, with 10 bases separating them. The germline V gene has CDR1 MNHNS and CDR2 SASEGT. The CDR3 sequence is 15 residues long. The CDR3 spells CASSEAFRGNQPQHF. The DNA of the CDR3 is TGTGCCAGCAGTGAAGCGTTTAGGGGAAATCAGCCCCAGCATTTT.

CDR3 in amino acids: CASSPDSFTGELFF. CDR3 DNA: TGCGCCAGCAGCCCGGATAGTTTCACCGGGGAGCTGTTTTTT. This sequence joins TRBV5-1 and TRBJ2-2; the D is unclear. Germline loops: CDR1 SGHRS, CDR2 YFSETQ. The CDR3 loop spans 14 amino acids. The germline V and J ends were trimmed by 4 bases and 4 bases, with 11 bases remaining between them. Full variable domain (outside the CDR3, taken from reference TRBV5-1 and TRBJ2-2): KAGVTQTPRYLIKTRGQQVTLSCSPISGHRSVSWYQQTPGQGLQFLFEYFSETQRNKGNFPGRFSGRQFSNSRSEMNVSTLELGDSALYLCASSPDSFTGELFFGEGSRLTVL.

As for this clone: The sample has other DNA sequences that encode this CDR3 too. The V and J genes are TRBV5-6 and TRBJ1-2; D ambiguous. From germline, CDR1 is SGHDT and CDR2 YYEEEE. The CDR3 has 13 residues. V was shortened by 2 bases and J by 0 bases, with 5 bases between the two germline ends. This CDR3 is CASSLGSNYGYTF. CDR3 DNA sequence: TGTGCCAGCAGCTTAGGTTCTAACTATGGCTACACCTTC.

CDR3: CASSLGLATDTQYF. The DNA of the CDR3 is TGTGCCAGCAGCTTAGGCCTAGCCACAGATACGCAGTATTTT. The V call is TRBV7-2, the J call TRBJ2-3; weak D call: TRBD2 (5 bases). CDR3 length: 14 residues. V was shortened by 1 base and J by 2 bases, with 7 bases between the two germline ends. CDR1 SGHTA and CDR2 FQGNSA come from the germline V gene. Full variable domain (rest looked up from reference TRBV7-2 and TRBJ2-3): GAGVSQSPSNKVTEKGKDVELRCDPISGHTALYWYRQSLGQGLEFLIYFQGNSAPDKSGLPSDRFSAERTGGSVSTLTIQRTQQEDSAVYLCASSLGLATDTQYFGPGTRLTVL.

This rearrangement joins TRBV29-1 to TRBJ1-4, with 7 positions matching TRBD1. Germline CDR1 is SQVTM and CDR2 is ANQGSEA. The CDR3 loop spans 15 amino acids. Germline trimming cut 4 bases from V and 2 bases from J; bases unmatched to any gene: 7. In DNA, the CDR3 is TGCAGCGTTGTCTGGGCGGGACAGACTAATGAAAAACTGTTTTTT. Translated, it gives CSVVWAGQTNEKLFF. The whole variable domain, filled in from reference TRBV29-1 and TRBJ1-4, reads SAVISQKPSRDICQRGTSLTIQCQVDSQVTMMFWYRQQPGQSLTLIATANQGSEATYESGFVIDKFPISRPNLTFSTLTVSNMSPEDSSIYLCSVVWAGQTNEKLFFGSGTQLSVL.

The chain uses TRBV5-1 and TRBJ2-7; the match to TRBD2 covers 8 bases. There are 16 residues in the CDR3. V trimming: 4 bases; J trimming: 2 bases; junction bases outside the gene matches: 11. Germline V gene lookup returns CDR1 SGHRS and CDR2 YFSETQ. The CDR3 nucleotides read TGCGCCAGCAGCCCTGAGGGACCGGGGGGGGCCTACGAGCAGTACTTC. The encoded protein is CASSPEGPGGAYEQYF. Drawing the rest from reference TRBV5-1 and TRBJ2-7, the complete variable domain is KAGVTQTPRYLIKTRGQQVTLSCSPISGHRSVSWYQQTPGQGLQFLFEYFSETQRNKGNFPGRFSGRQFSNSRSEMNVSTLELGDSALYLCASSPEGPGGAYEQYFGPGTRLTVT.

J is TRBJ2-3 and V is TRBV6-6, with D possibly being TRBD1 (6 bases). CDR1 is MNHNY and CDR2 is SVGAGI in the germline V gene (reference sequence). The CDR3 runs to 15 residues. With 4 bases removed from V and 0 bases from J, the gap between germline ends came to 11 bases. The CDR3 region has the DNA TGTGCCAGCAGTTCAGGACAGCGAAGCACAGATACGCAGTATTTT. Translating gives CASSSGQRSTDTQYF.

In this sample, this clone turned up once. The J gene is TRBJ2-5, the V gene TRBV28; 7 bases match TRBD2. This CDR3 has 14 amino acids. V lost 6 bases, J lost 1 base, and 5 bases stayed unmatched. Germline lookup yields CDR1 MDHEN and CDR2 SYDVKM. CDR3: CASRGGALQETQYF. DNA of the CDR3: TGTGCCAGCAGGGGAGGGGCGCTCCAAGAGACCCAGTACTTC.

This clone was observed a single time. This CDR3 is CASSPGQVSYEQYF. CDR3 DNA sequence: TGTGCCAGCAGCCCCGGACAGGTTTCCTACGAGCAGTACTTC. V gene TRBV11-2 combines with J gene TRBJ2-7; 7 bases are shared with TRBD1. V lost 5 bases to trimming and J lost 1 base; unmatched junction nucleotides: 5. CDR1 is SGHAT and CDR2 is FQNNGV in the germline V gene. The CDR3 is made up of 14 amino acids.

J is TRBJ2-5 and V is TRBV21-1; TRBD1 was called by the table and not checked on the DNA. TRBV21-1 corresponds to a pseudogene. This CDR3 region has 15 residues. CDR3 DNA sequence: TGTGCCAGCAGCAGCTTTCGCAGGGTACAGGAGACCCAGTACTTC. Its protein is CASSSFRRVQETQYF.

J is TRBJ1-1 and V is TRBV18; D unclear. V was pared by 3 bases and J by 3 bases, with 14 bases between. The CDR3 sequence is 15 residues long. From germline, CDR1 is KGHSH and CDR2 LQKENI. The CDR3 sequence: CASSPRIARDTEAFF. CDR3 DNA: TGTGCCAGCTCACCTCGGATCGCGCGTGACACTGAAGCTTTCTTT.

The V call is TRBV28, the J call TRBJ2-7, with 9 bases aligning to TRBD1. Germline V gene data show CDR1 as MDHEN and CDR2 as SYDVKM. The length of the CDR3 is 15 residues. After removal of 6 bases from V and 6 bases from J, the junction contained 12 bases not matched to a gene. The CDR3 bases are TGTGCCAGCAGCTCCTCCGGGACAGGGATCGGCGAGCAGTACTTC. It specifies CASSSSGTGIGEQYF.

The V call is TRBV20-1, the J call TRBJ1-2, with unresolved D. Germline V gene lookup returns CDR1 DFQATT and CDR2 SNEGSKA (reference sequence). The CDR3 has 11 amino acids. The DNA of the CDR3 is TGCAGCGCGGTGAGGCCCTATGGCTACACCTTC. As protein: CSAVRPYGYTF.

V and J are TRBV18 and TRBJ2-7; no reliable D call. This CDR3 is built from 14 residues. Trimming pared 5 bases from V and 4 bases from J, leaving 15 bases between. Germline CDR1 and CDR2: KGHSH and LQKENI. The CDR3: CASSERQARYEQYF. The CDR3 DNA follows: TGTGCCAGCTCAGAAAGGCAGGCGAGGTACGAGCAGTACTTC.

The chain has TRBV18 and TRBJ2-5; the D gene is possibly TRBD1 (6 bases). In germline, CDR1 is KGHSH, CDR2 LQKENI. Trimming left V 3 bases short and J 5 bases short, with 13 bases between. The CDR3 runs to 14 residues. The CDR3 here is CASSPGTPMETQYF. In nucleotides, the CDR3 is TGTGCCAGCTCACCCGGGACACCTATGGAGACCCAGTACTTC.

The chain employs TRBV18 and TRBJ2-7; unclear D gene. CDR3 length equals 16 residues. Germline assignment: CDR1 KGHSH and CDR2 LQKENI. With 4 bases removed from V and 2 bases from J, the gap between germline ends came to 18 bases. DNA of the CDR3: TGTGCCAGCTCACTAACAAGGGTACTGGGAACCTACGAGCAGTACTTC. Translated: CASSLTRVLGTYEQYF.

As for this clone: Other DNA sequences of this sample code for an identical CDR3. The genes are TRBV2 and TRBJ1-1; possible D gene TRBD1, 5 bases. Trimming removed 4 bases at V and 1 base at J, with 7 bases between. Germline CDR1 reads SNHLY; CDR2 reads FYNNEI. There are 13 residues in the CDR3. The CDR3: CASSVQGNTEAFF. DNA of the CDR3: TGTGCCAGCAGTGTGCAGGGGAACACTGAAGCTTTCTTT.

The chain has TRBV7-6 and TRBJ2-3; TRBD2 matches at 7 bases. Germline V CDR1 and CDR2: SGHVS, FNYEAQ. The CDR3 covers 16 residues. J lost 1 base, V lost 6 bases, and 10 bases had no gene match. The CDR3 region has the DNA TGTGCCAGCAGTCGGGACGGGAGGCGGGGCACAGATACGCAGTATTTT. Its protein product is CASSRDGRRGTDTQYF. Filled out from reference TRBV7-6 and TRBJ2-3, the complete variable domain reads GAGVSQSPRYKVTKRGQDVALRCDPISGHVSLYWYRQALGQGPEFLTYFNYEAQQDKSGLPNDRFSAERPEGSISTLTIQRTEQRDSAMYRCASSRDGRRGTDTQYFGPGTRLTVL.

J is TRBJ2-7 and V is TRBV11-2, with a possible D match to TRBD2 (5 bases). Per germline, CDR1 SGHAT and CDR2 FQNNGV. Trimming left V 5 bases short and J 0 bases short, with 17 bases between. The CDR3 extends over 16 amino acids. The CDR3 here is CASSPRARPSSYEQYF. The CDR3 DNA follows: TGTGCCAGCAGCCCGCGGGCGAGGCCTAGCTCCTACGAGCAGTACTTC.